This passage covers 25 T cell receptor beta chains from one sample sequenced in a study of vaccination and CD4 T cells after COVID-19. The assay that was used to sequence DNA from cultured CD4+ T cells was the Oncomine TCR Beta short-read assay. TCRdb re-analysed the PCR reads in MiXCR, keeping a single row per CDR3 protein. The table shows around 20,000 distinct CDR3 sequences, with 47% occurring only once. No antigen has been identified for these receptors. Treatment denoted: approximately nine-day PBMC culture with coronavirus spike peptide pools or control peptides (ViraFEST assay). Sample: CD4+ T cells from blood, cultured in vitro, taken before SARS-CoV-2 vaccination. The receptors were sampled from a human donor who had recovered from COVID-19.

This clonotype came up a few times. This chain links TRBV7-9 with TRBJ1-2; D is perhaps TRBD1 (5 bases). CDR3 length: 14 residues. Germline V lookup: CDR1 SEHNR, CDR2 FQNEAQ (reference sequence). V was trimmed by 4 bases and J by 10 bases, leaving 19 bases between them. This CDR3 is CASSSGRGDEAYTF. CDR3 in DNA: TGTGCCAGCAGCTCAGGGCGAGGTGACGAAGCCTACACCTTC.

Here the CDR3 DNA reads TGTGCCAGTAGTGTGGACAGGGGCCAGCCCCAGCATTTT. Encoded protein: CASSVDRGQPQHF. This rearrangement joins TRBV19 to TRBJ1-5; 9 bases line up with TRBD1. The junction had 3 bases not matched to a gene; V was cut back by 5 bases and J by 7 bases. The CDR3 consists of 13 residues. Germline CDR1 and CDR2: LNHDA and SQIVND (reference sequence). Supplemented by reference TRBV19 and TRBJ1-5, the full variable domain reads DGGITQSPKYLFRKEGQNVTLSCEQNLNHDAMYWYRQDPGQGLRLIYYSQIVNDFQKGDIAEGYSVSREKKESFPLTVTSAQKNPTAFYLCASSVDRGQPQHFGDGTRLSIL.

This clonotype was found once. The J gene is TRBJ2-2, the V gene TRBV4-3; D is possibly TRBD1 (6 bases). V lost 0 bases and J lost 1, with 9 bases in between. CDR3 length: 16 residues. CDR1 and CDR2 (germline): LGHNA, YSLEER. CDR3 loop: CASSQENRVNTGELFF. In nucleotides, the CDR3 is TGCGCCAGCAGCCAAGAGAACAGGGTGAACACCGGGGAGCTGTTTTTT.

This clonotype was seen just once. V is TRBV7-2 and J is TRBJ1-3; D might be TRBD1 (6 bases). Between the trimmed V and J ends, which lost 1 base and 0 bases, there was a span of 10 bases. Germline CDR1 and CDR2: SGHTA and FQGNSA. This CDR3 spans 16 amino acids. CDR3 sequence: CASSLGVTGSGNTIYF. For the CDR3, the DNA is TGTGCCAGCAGCTTAGGGGTGACAGGCTCTGGAAACACCATATATTTT.

The chain recombines TRBV11-2 with TRBJ2-7, with TRBD1 matching 8 bases. The length of the CDR3 is 16 residues. Trimming took 1 base from V and 3 from J; bases not matched to a gene: 8. From germline, CDR1 is SGHAT and CDR2 FQNNGV. In nucleotides, the CDR3 is TGTGCCAGCAGCTTAGTCTGGTCAGGGGGCCGCTACGAGCAGTACTTC. Translation gives CASSLVWSGGRYEQYF.

The rearrangement uses TRBV19 and TRBJ2-3; 9 bases are a match to TRBD2. The CDR3 is 17 amino acids. Germline V lookup: CDR1 LNHDA, CDR2 SQIVND (reference sequence). After removal of 6 bases from V and 2 bases from J, the junction contained 12 bases not matched to a gene. CDR3 in DNA: TGTGCCAGTAGCGCCGGTATGGGCGGGAGGGTCACAGATACGCAGTATTTT. It specifies CASSAGMGGRVTDTQYF.

This chain connects TRBV24-1 to TRBJ1-1; 9 bases are a match to TRBD1. Germline CDR1 reads KGHDR; CDR2 reads SFDVKD. This CDR3 spans 16 amino acids. J lost 3 bases, V lost 3 bases, and 7 bases had no gene match. The CDR3 reads CATSDAQGAQDTEAFF. The CDR3 DNA reads as TGTGCCACCAGTGATGCACAGGGGGCGCAGGACACTGAAGCTTTCTTT.

The sample holds a few counts of this clonotype. CDR3 residues: CASSTGVVRGYTF. In nucleotides, the CDR3 is TGTGCCAGCTCTACAGGGGTGGTACGGGGCTACACCTTC. This chain joins TRBV7-2 and TRBJ1-2, with 7 positions matching TRBD1. The CDR3 spans 13 residues. V trimming: 8 bases; J trimming: 8 bases; junction bases outside the gene matches: 11. Germline V gives CDR1 SGHTA, CDR2 FQGNSA.

This chain links TRBV6-1 with TRBJ2-7; possibly TRBD1 or TRBD2 for D (6 bases each). CDR1 MNHNS and CDR2 SASEGT come from the germline V gene. V was clipped by 1 base and J by 6 bases, with 13 bases between them. The CDR3 length is 14 residues. Here the CDR3 reads CASSEGGAKVEQYF. CDR3 in DNA: TGTGCCAGCAGTGAAGGGGGGGCGAAGGTCGAGCAGTACTTC.

The chain joins TRBV6-2 or TRBV6-3 to TRBJ1-1; D is possibly TRBD1 (5 bases). Germline lookup yields CDR1 MNHEY and CDR2 SVGEGT. This CDR3 contains 15 residues. V was cut by 7 bases and J by 0 bases, with 15 bases left in between. The CDR3 region is CASIPPGLMNTEAFF. CDR3 nucleotides: TGTGCCAGCATCCCTCCGGGACTCATGAACACTGAAGCTTTCTTT.

The chain joins TRBV20-1 to TRBJ1-6, with D tentatively TRBD1 (6 bases). The germline V gene has CDR1 DFQATT and CDR2 SNEGSKA (reference sequence). The CDR3 runs to 16 residues. Trimming removed 3 bases at V and 6 bases at J, with 18 bases between. CDR3 in DNA: TGCAGTGCTAGTGGCAAAGGACAGTTTACTAATTCACCCCTCCACTTT. Translating it yields CSASGKGQFTNSPLHF.

The gene calls are TRBV6-1 and TRBJ1-3, with a weak D call TRBD1 (6 bases). CDR1 is MNHNS and CDR2 is SASEGT in the germline V gene. Trimming shortened V by 5 bases and J by 2 bases, and 13 bases separated the two germline ends. The CDR3 length is 15 residues. This CDR3 is CASSHRTVAGNTIYF. The CDR3 DNA is TGTGCCAGCAGTCACAGGACAGTGGCTGGAAACACCATATATTTT.

This sequence joins TRBV20-1 and TRBJ1-5, with D possibly TRBD1 on 5 matching bases. V was pared by 3 bases and J by 2 bases, with 14 bases between. The germline CDR1 and CDR2 sequences are DFQATT and SNEGSKA (reference sequence). This CDR3 is built from 15 residues. The CDR3 loop is CSARDTGVGNQPQHF. In DNA, the CDR3 is TGCAGTGCTAGGGACACCGGGGTAGGCAATCAGCCCCAGCATTTT.

J is TRBJ2-6 and V is TRBV27, with D uncertain. Between the trimmed V and J ends, which lost 3 bases and 2 bases, there was a span of 2 bases. The CDR3 runs to 13 residues. Germline V gene data show CDR1 as MNHEY and CDR2 as SMNVEV (reference sequence). The CDR3 nucleotides read TGTGCCAGCAGTTTGGCTGGGGCCAACGTCCTGACTTTC. Its protein product is CASSLAGANVLTF. The full variable domain, with the rest looked up from reference TRBV27 and TRBJ2-6, is EAQVTQNPRYLITVTGKKLTVTCSQNMNHEYMSWYRQDPGLGLRQIYYSMNVEVTDKGDVPEGYKVSRKEKRNFPLILESPSPNQTSLYFCASSLAGANVLTFGAGSRLTVL.

V usage is TRBV7-6 and J usage is TRBJ2-5; tentatively, D is TRBD1 or TRBD2 (5 bases each). The CDR3 spans 15 residues. The germline V and J ends were trimmed by 1 base and 4 bases, with 13 bases remaining between them. CDR1 and CDR2 (germline): SGHVS, FNYEAQ. CDR3 loop: CASSLVIGAIETQYF. CDR3 nucleotides: TGTGCCAGCAGCTTAGTAATCGGGGCAATAGAGACCCAGTACTTC.

The chain uses TRBV12-3 or TRBV12-4 and TRBJ1-5; tentative D call: TRBD1 (5 bases). Trimming removed 5 bases from V and 3 bases from J, with 11 bases in between. The CDR3 sequence is 14 residues long. This CDR3 reads CASSPGTNNQPQHF. The CDR3 nucleotides read TGTGCCAGCAGTCCCGGGACGAACAATCAGCCCCAGCATTTT.

V usage is TRBV12-3 or TRBV12-4 and J usage is TRBJ1-5; a weak D match, TRBD1 (5 bases). Trimming left V 3 bases short and J 4 bases short, with 7 bases between. The CDR3 is 13 amino acids. CDR3 amino acids: CASSLGPNQPQHF. In DNA, the CDR3 is TGTGCCAGCAGTTTGGGACCTAATCAGCCCCAGCATTTT.

The chain couples TRBV7-8 to TRBJ1-1, with a weak D call TRBD1 (6 bases). The CDR3 length is 13 residues. Germline V gene lookup returns CDR1 SGHVS and CDR2 FQNEAQ. V was pared by 3 bases and J by 6 bases, with 11 bases between. CDR3 coding DNA: TGTGCCAGCAGCTTGGGGGGCGCAGCTGAAGCTTTCTTT. Translating it yields CASSLGGAAEAFF.

With regard to this clonotype: Its ends do not fully match the called genes, so a read error is possible. This sequence joins TRBV7-2 and TRBJ1-1; tentatively, D is TRBD1 (5 bases). Germline V gives CDR1 SGHTA, CDR2 FQGNSA. The CDR3 totals 15 residues. This CDR3 is CASSLAGWQGTEAFF. In nucleotides, the CDR3 is TGTGCCAGCAGCTTAGCAGGGTGGCAGGGCACTGAAGCCTTCTTT.

The sample holds a few counts of this clonotype. The V gene is TRBV19, the J gene TRBJ1-2; D remains ambiguous. This CDR3 spans 12 amino acids. Germline values: CDR1 LNHDA, CDR2 SQIVND (reference sequence). The germline V and J ends were trimmed by 3 bases and 5 bases, with 7 bases remaining between them. The CDR3 coding sequence is TGTGCCAGTAGTATGGGAGGATATGGCTACACCTTC. Residues: CASSMGGYGYTF.

The sample holds a few counts of this clonotype. This chain links TRBV20-1 with TRBJ1-4; 7 bases are a match to TRBD1. The CDR3 is 13 amino acids. Losses at the gene ends were 3 bases for V and 7 bases for J; bases not matched to a gene: 5. CDR1 DFQATT and CDR2 SNEGSKA come from the germline V gene (reference sequence). This CDR3 is CSASRTGGEKLFF. CDR3 nucleotide sequence: TGCAGTGCTAGTAGGACAGGAGGTGAAAAACTGTTTTTT.

CDR3 DNA sequence: TGCAGTGCTAGAGCCGAAATCGGGACAGGGGGCTACGAGCAGTACTTC. This codes for CSARAEIGTGGYEQYF. The V and J genes are TRBV20-1 and TRBJ2-7; 11 nucleotides match TRBD1. CDR3 length: 16 residues. V dropped 1 base and J dropped 3; count of bases not matched to a gene: 8. The germline V gene has CDR1 DFQATT and CDR2 SNEGSKA (reference sequence).

This clonotype was observed a handful of times. The gene calls are TRBV6-2 or TRBV6-3 and TRBJ1-1; 10 positions match TRBD1. CDR3 length: 15 amino acids. With 5 bases clipped from V and 5 bases from J, the junction kept 8 bases outside the gene matches. Looked up from germline, CDR1 is MNHEY and CDR2 is SVGEGT. CDR3 nucleotide sequence: TGTGCCAGCAGTGGTCGACAGGGGGCGGAAACTGAAGCTTTCTTT. This translates into CASSGRQGAETEAFF.

Here the CDR3 reads CASSHRDNREAFF. As DNA, the CDR3 is TGTGCCAGTAGTCACCGGGACAACCGTGAAGCTTTCTTT. This chain links TRBV19 with TRBJ1-1; tentatively, D is TRBD1 (6 bases). The germline V and J ends were trimmed by 5 bases and 7 bases, with 14 bases remaining between them. This CDR3 comprises 13 residues. Germline CDR1 reads LNHDA; CDR2 reads SQIVND (reference sequence).

The rearrangement links TRBV19 to TRBJ1-5; D gene ambiguous. This CDR3 comprises 15 residues. V lost 4 bases and J lost 5, with 15 bases in between. From germline, CDR1 is LNHDA and CDR2 SQIVND (reference sequence). CDR3 DNA: TGTGCCAGTAGTAATCCACAGAGGGCCCATCAGCCCCAGCATTTT. This translates into CASSNPQRAHQPQHF.